A selection of T cell receptor beta chains follows, all from one sample in a study of T cells in Graves' hyperthyroidism and ophthalmopathy. TCRdb reprocessed the multiplex PCR reads with MiXCR, giving one entry per CDR3 protein. The repertoire includes roughly 700,000 distinct CDR3 sequences, approximately 14% of them detected once, and about 9.4% sits in the top ten. Specimen: blood. The receptor set was obtained from a woman under 30 with Graves' hyperthyroidism. Each CDR3 is given with its conserved first and last residue. The order of the fields is D gene, J gene, clone size, V gene, CDR3 protein, CDR3 DNA. A D gene is named only where the DNA matches it firmly. Clone size is stated in some rows and not others, as once, few, many or a class when expanded.

D: -
J: TRBJ1-6
size: many
V: TRBV2
CDR3: CASSVRVSYNSPLHF
DNA: TGTGCCAGCAGTGTGAGGGTCTCCTATAATTCACCCCTCCACTTT

D: TRBD1
J: TRBJ2-6
size: -
V: TRBV28
CDR3: CASEGAGTRGANVLTF
DNA: TGTGCCAGCGAGGGGGCAGGGACAAGGGGGGCCAACGTCCTGACTTTC

D: -
J: TRBJ2-5
size: few
V: TRBV13
CDR3: CASSSSRYVTQYF
DNA: TGTGCCAGCAGCTCCAGCCGTTATGTGACCCAGTACTTC

D: -
J: TRBJ2-1
size: -
V: TRBV29-1
CDR3: CSVEGSLPHNEQFF
DNA: TGCAGCGTTGAGGGCTCCCTACCCCACAATGAGCAGTTCTTC

D: -
J: TRBJ2-2
size: -
V: TRBV20-1
CDR3: CSARGGLSYGELFF
DNA: TGCAGTGCTAGAGGGGGACTGAGCTACGGGGAGCTGTTTTTT

D: -
J: TRBJ2-7
size: -
V: TRBV19
CDR3: CASSPRDSPVFEQYF
DNA: TGTGCCAGTAGTCCCCGGGACTCTCCTGTTTTCGAGCAGTACTTC

D: TRBD1
J: TRBJ2-5
size: -
V: TRBV5-8
CDR3: CASSAGQGLDQETQYF
DNA: TGTGCCAGCAGCGCCGGACAGGGGTTAGACCAAGAGACCCAGTACTTC

D: -
J: TRBJ2-3
size: -
V: TRBV2
CDR3: CASRREKSADTQYF
DNA: TGTGCCAGCAGGAGGGAGAAGTCGGCAGATACGCAGTATTTT

D: -
J: TRBJ1-1
size: many
V: TRBV28
CDR3: CASSSTRDLKMNTEAFF
DNA: TGTGCCAGCAGTTCAACCCGGGACCTTAAAATGAACACTGAAGCTTTCTTT

D: -
J: TRBJ1-2
size: few
V: TRBV12-3/TRBV12-4
CDR3: CASSLSGVRYGYTF
DNA: TGTGCCAGCAGTTTATCTGGGGTCCGCTATGGCTACACCTTC

D: -
J: TRBJ2-2
size: many
V: TRBV30
CDR3: CAWSASNTGELFF
DNA: TGTGCCTGGAGTGCCAGTAACACCGGGGAGCTGTTTTTT

D: -
J: TRBJ1-3
size: few
V: TRBV5-8
CDR3: CASSPVAGGPSGNTIYF
DNA: TGTGCCAGCTCCCCAGTCGCCGGAGGCCCCTCTGGAAACACCATATATTTT

D: -
J: TRBJ2-5
size: many
V: TRBV7-9
CDR3: CASSLTPDRDLEETQYF
DNA: TGTGCCAGCAGCTTAACCCCCGATCGGGATTTGGAGGAGACCCAGTACTTC

D: -
J: TRBJ1-5
size: few
V: TRBV27
CDR3: CASSAFAATYSNQPQHF
DNA: TGTGCCAGCAGTGCTTTCGCGGCGACCTATAGCAATCAGCCCCAGCATTTT

D: -
J: TRBJ2-7
size: few
V: TRBV16
CDR3: CASSPPGAYYEQYF
DNA: TGTGCCAGCAGCCCCCCGGGGGCATACTACGAGCAGTACTTC

D: -
J: TRBJ2-2
size: many
V: TRBV20-1
CDR3: CSAQRRATGELFF
DNA: TGCAGTGCCCAGAGGAGGGCAACCGGGGAGCTGTTTTTT

D: TRBD2
J: TRBJ2-1
size: -
V: TRBV7-3
CDR3: CASSGASGGEQFF
DNA: TGTGCCAGCAGCGGGGCTAGCGGCGGTGAGCAGTTCTTC

D: -
J: TRBJ1-2
size: -
V: TRBV20-1
CDR3: CSAGHPAGADGYTF
DNA: TGCAGTGCCGGGCACCCGGCAGGGGCGGATGGCTACACCTTC

D: -
J: TRBJ2-2
size: -
V: TRBV3-1
CDR3: CASSQPATNTGELFF
DNA: TGTGCCAGCAGCCAGCCTGCTACGAACACCGGGGAGCTGTTTTTT

D: TRBD2
J: TRBJ2-2
size: many
V: TRBV10-3
CDR3: CAISESVAGGPRTGELFF
DNA: TGTGCCATCAGTGAGTCTGTAGCGGGAGGGCCGCGCACCGGGGAGCTGTTTTTT

D: TRBD2
J: TRBJ2-7
size: many
V: TRBV7-9
CDR3: CASRRETSYEQYF
DNA: TGTGCCAGCAGGCGGGAGACCTCCTACGAGCAGTACTTC

D: -
J: TRBJ1-5
size: -
V: TRBV28
CDR3: CASSLYFSNQPQHF
DNA: TGTGCCAGCAGTCTTTATTTTAGCAATCAGCCCCAGCATTTT

D: TRBD2
J: TRBJ2-2
size: -
V: TRBV4-1
CDR3: CASSQGAGGPSTGELFF
DNA: TGCGCCAGCAGCCAAGGGGCGGGAGGGCCTAGTACCGGGGAGCTGTTTTTT

D: TRBD2
J: TRBJ2-3
size: few
V: TRBV19
CDR3: CASTGRADTQYF
DNA: TGTGCCAGTACAGGGAGGGCAGATACGCAGTATTTT

D: -
J: TRBJ2-7
size: -
V: TRBV2
CDR3: CASSDLRREPHEQYF
DNA: TGTGCCAGCAGTGACCTGCGACGGGAACCCCACGAGCAGTACTTC

D: TRBD1
J: TRBJ1-4
size: many
V: TRBV7-9
CDR3: CASSLDRDAEKLFF
DNA: TGTGCCAGCAGCCTCGACAGGGACGCTGAAAAACTGTTTTTT

D: -
J: TRBJ2-5
size: -
V: TRBV18
CDR3: CASSLGPGLETQYF
DNA: TGTGCCAGCTCATTAGGTCCTGGTTTGGAGACCCAGTACTTC

D: TRBD2
J: TRBJ2-1
size: many
V: TRBV11-2
CDR3: CASSLVSSGRARYNEQFF
DNA: TGTGCCAGCAGCTTAGTGTCTAGCGGGAGGGCTCGGTACAATGAGCAGTTCTTC

D: TRBD1
J: TRBJ1-3
size: few
V: TRBV28
CDR3: CASSPGTGVHTIYF
DNA: TGTGCCAGCAGCCCCGGGACAGGGGTTCACACCATATATTTT

D: -
J: TRBJ1-5
size: -
V: TRBV20-1
CDR3: CSARPLPGGQPQHF
DNA: TGCAGTGCTAGGCCCCTTCCCGGGGGTCAGCCCCAGCATTTT

D: -
J: TRBJ2-5
size: many
V: TRBV28
CDR3: CASSSYSETQYF
DNA: TGTGCCAGCAGTTCGTATTCGGAGACCCAGTACTTC

D: -
J: TRBJ2-7
size: -
V: TRBV15
CDR3: CATSRGTNYHYEQYF
DNA: TGTGCCACCAGCAGAGGGACAAACTACCACTACGAGCAGTACTTC

D: TRBD2
J: TRBJ2-1
size: -
V: TRBV29-1
CDR3: CSVVASGVYNEQFF
DNA: TGCAGCGTTGTGGCCAGCGGGGTTTACAATGAGCAGTTCTTC

D: -
J: TRBJ1-4
size: many
V: TRBV30
CDR3: CAWQEKGGPNEKLFF
DNA: TGTGCCTGGCAAGAAAAGGGTGGGCCCAATGAAAAACTGTTTTTT

D: -
J: TRBJ1-2
size: -
V: TRBV7-9
CDR3: CASSLASTDSYGYTF
DNA: TGTGCCAGCAGCTTGGCCTCTACAGACTCGTATGGCTACACCTTC

D: -
J: TRBJ1-2
size: few
V: TRBV7-2
CDR3: CASSSQYELNYGYTF
DNA: TGTGCCAGCAGCTCTCAATACGAATTAAACTATGGCTACACCTTC

D: TRBD1
J: TRBJ1-1
size: -
V: TRBV12-3/TRBV12-4
CDR3: CASRSGTGEGAFF
DNA: TGTGCCAGCAGATCCGGGACAGGAGAAGGAGCTTTCTTT

D: -
J: TRBJ2-2
size: -
V: TRBV5-1
CDR3: CASSLSTAGELFF
DNA: TGCGCCAGCAGCTTATCAACGGCCGGGGAGCTGTTTTTT

D: -
J: TRBJ1-1
size: few
V: TRBV30
CDR3: CAWSVTMNTEAFF
DNA: TGTGCCTGGAGTGTAACGATGAACACTGAAGCTTTCTTT

D: -
J: TRBJ2-1
size: many
V: TRBV6-1
CDR3: CASRERVPSYNEQFF
DNA: TGTGCCAGCAGGGAGCGGGTGCCCTCCTACAATGAGCAGTTCTTC

D: TRBD2
J: TRBJ2-7
size: many
V: TRBV28
CDR3: CASSFSGSGTIRQYF
DNA: TGTGCCAGCAGCTTCTCGGGTAGCGGGACCATCAGGCAGTACTTC

D: TRBD2
J: TRBJ2-1
size: -
V: TRBV24-1
CDR3: CATSDVGGLTEQFF
DNA: TGTGCCACCAGTGATGTGGGGGGACTAACGGAGCAGTTCTTC

D: TRBD2
J: TRBJ2-7
size: many
V: TRBV6-1
CDR3: CASSEPGLAGVYEQYF
DNA: TGTGCCAGCAGTGAACCGGGACTAGCGGGAGTCTACGAGCAGTACTTC

D: TRBD1
J: TRBJ1-1
size: -
V: TRBV7-9
CDR3: CASSSTGGPNTEAFF
DNA: TGTGCCAGCAGCTCGACAGGGGGCCCGAACACTGAAGCTTTCTTT

D: -
J: TRBJ2-4
size: many
V: TRBV12-3/TRBV12-4
CDR3: CASSFSGAKNIQYF
DNA: TGTGCCAGCAGTTTTTCCGGAGCCAAAAACATTCAGTACTTC

D: -
J: TRBJ2-1
size: -
V: TRBV4-1
CDR3: CASSQLGLNNEQFF
DNA: TGCGCCAGCAGCCAGTTAGGTTTAAACAATGAGCAGTTCTTC

D: -
J: TRBJ2-1
size: many
V: TRBV30
CDR3: CAWSVSRFGYNEQFF
DNA: TGTGCCTGGAGTGTATCCCGATTCGGGTACAATGAGCAGTTCTTC

D: TRBD2
J: TRBJ2-7
size: -
V: TRBV20-1
CDR3: CSATPAGEGEQYF
DNA: TGCAGTGCTACCCCGGCGGGAGAGGGCGAGCAGTACTTC

D: -
J: TRBJ2-1
size: few
V: TRBV4-1
CDR3: CASSQGTGVRWNEQFF
DNA: TGCGCCAGCAGCCAAGGAACGGGAGTTCGTTGGAATGAGCAGTTCTTC

D: -
J: TRBJ2-2
size: few
V: TRBV7-9
CDR3: CASRWATGELFF
DNA: TGTGCCAGCAGATGGGCCACCGGGGAGCTGTTTTTT

D: TRBD2
J: TRBJ2-7
size: many
V: TRBV7-9
CDR3: CASSPPQGLADSYEQYF
DNA: TGTGCCAGCAGCCCACCACAGGGACTAGCGGATTCCTACGAGCAGTACTTC

D: TRBD2
J: TRBJ2-3
size: many
V: TRBV28
CDR3: CASSSPGLDGTDTQYF
DNA: TGTGCCAGCAGTTCTCCGGGACTAGACGGCACAGATACGCAGTATTTT

D: TRBD1
J: TRBJ2-1
size: -
V: TRBV12-3/TRBV12-4
CDR3: CASSLRTGRYSYNEQFF
DNA: TGTGCCAGCAGTCTGCGGACAGGGAGATATTCCTACAATGAGCAGTTCTTC

D: TRBD2
J: TRBJ2-4
size: -
V: TRBV7-2
CDR3: CASSHHLAGVAKNIQYF
DNA: TGTGCCAGCAGCCACCATCTAGCGGGAGTCGCCAAAAACATTCAGTACTTC